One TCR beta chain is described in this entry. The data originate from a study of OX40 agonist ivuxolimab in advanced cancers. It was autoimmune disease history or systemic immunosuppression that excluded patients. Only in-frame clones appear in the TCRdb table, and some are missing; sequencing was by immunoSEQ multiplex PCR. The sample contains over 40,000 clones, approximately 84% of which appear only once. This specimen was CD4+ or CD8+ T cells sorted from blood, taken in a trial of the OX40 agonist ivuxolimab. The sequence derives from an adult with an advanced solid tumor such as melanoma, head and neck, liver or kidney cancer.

The CDR3 loop reads CASSLGGQGVETQYF. For the CDR3, the DNA is TGCGCCAGCAGCTTGGGAGGACAGGGTGTAGAGACCCAGTACTTC. The rearrangement uses TRBV5-1 and TRBJ2-5; TRBD1 matches 8 bases. CDR3 length: 15 amino acids. J lost 4 bases, V lost 0 bases, and 5 bases had no gene match. Per germline, CDR1 SGHRS and CDR2 YFSETQ.